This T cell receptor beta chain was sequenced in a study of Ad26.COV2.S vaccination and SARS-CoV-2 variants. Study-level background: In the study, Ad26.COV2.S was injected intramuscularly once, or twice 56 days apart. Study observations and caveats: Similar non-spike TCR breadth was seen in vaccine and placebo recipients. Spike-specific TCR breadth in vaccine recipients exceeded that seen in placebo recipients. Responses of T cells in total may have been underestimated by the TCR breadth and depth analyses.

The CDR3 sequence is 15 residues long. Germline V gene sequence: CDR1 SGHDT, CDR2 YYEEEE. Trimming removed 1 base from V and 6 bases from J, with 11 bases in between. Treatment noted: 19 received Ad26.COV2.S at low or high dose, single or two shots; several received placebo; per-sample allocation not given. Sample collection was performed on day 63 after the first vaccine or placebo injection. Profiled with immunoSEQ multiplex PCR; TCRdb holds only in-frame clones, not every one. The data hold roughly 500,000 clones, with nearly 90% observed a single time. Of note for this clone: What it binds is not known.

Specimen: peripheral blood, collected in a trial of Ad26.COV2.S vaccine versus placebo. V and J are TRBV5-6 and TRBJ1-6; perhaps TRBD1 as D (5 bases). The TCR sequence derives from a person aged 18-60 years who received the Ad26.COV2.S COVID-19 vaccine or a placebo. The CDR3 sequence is CASSLPGASNSPLHF. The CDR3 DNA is TGTGCCAGCAGCTTGCCCGGGGCAAGTAATTCACCCCTCCACTTT.